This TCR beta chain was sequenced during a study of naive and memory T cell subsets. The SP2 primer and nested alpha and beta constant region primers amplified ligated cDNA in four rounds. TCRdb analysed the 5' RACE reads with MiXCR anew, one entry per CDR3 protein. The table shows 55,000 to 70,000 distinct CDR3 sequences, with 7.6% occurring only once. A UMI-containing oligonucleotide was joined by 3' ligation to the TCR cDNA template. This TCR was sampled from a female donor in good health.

CDR3 sequence reads: CASSVGSTSYEQYF. The CDR3 DNA reads TGTGCCAGTAGCGTGGGATCCACGTCCTACGAGCAGTACTTC. V is TRBV19 and J is TRBJ2-7; D is undetermined. Germline V lookup: CDR1 LNHDA, CDR2 SQIVND (reference sequence). V gave up 6 bases and J gave up 1 base, with 13 bases separating them. The CDR3 is 14 amino acids. Supplemented by reference TRBV19 and TRBJ2-7, the full variable domain reads DGGITQSPKYLFRKEGQNVTLSCEQNLNHDAMYWYRQDPGQGLRLIYYSQIVNDFQKGDIAEGYSVSREKKESFPLTVTSAQKNPTAFYLCASSVGSTSYEQYFGPGTRLTVT.